The clone carrying this TCR beta chain appeared many times. Its cognate antigen is unknown. Being free of ophthalmopathy for 18 months of follow-up defined stable hyperthyroidism. Among the exclusions were patients with other autoimmune diseases, uncontrolled infections, pregnancy or lactation. Amplifying from RNA transcripts, the study obtained TCR beta CDR3 regions. An opening RT-PCR round employed HTBI primers and preceded a second-round multiplex PCR. TCRdb re-analysed the multiplex PCR reads in MiXCR, keeping a single row per CDR3 protein. The sample shows hundreds of thousands of distinct CDR3 sequences, 15% of them seen only once. These data originate in a study of Graves' ophthalmopathy and Graves' hyperthyroidism. Notes on the study in general: Among expanded thyroid clonotypes above 0.001 frequency, most also occurred in blood.

CDR1 MNHEY and CDR2 SVGAGI come from the germline V gene. Trimming pared 2 bases from V and 3 bases from J, leaving 11 bases between. The CDR3 totals 14 residues. The sequenced sample consisted of peripheral blood. This sequence originates from a woman between 18 and 30 years old with stable Graves' hyperthyroidism. The chain links TRBV6-5 to TRBJ2-7; TRBD1 or TRBD2 may be the D gene (6 bases each). The chain's CDR3 is CASSYGGPHYEQYF. In DNA, the CDR3 is TGTGCCAGCAGTTACGGGGGGCCCCACTACGAGCAGTACTTC.